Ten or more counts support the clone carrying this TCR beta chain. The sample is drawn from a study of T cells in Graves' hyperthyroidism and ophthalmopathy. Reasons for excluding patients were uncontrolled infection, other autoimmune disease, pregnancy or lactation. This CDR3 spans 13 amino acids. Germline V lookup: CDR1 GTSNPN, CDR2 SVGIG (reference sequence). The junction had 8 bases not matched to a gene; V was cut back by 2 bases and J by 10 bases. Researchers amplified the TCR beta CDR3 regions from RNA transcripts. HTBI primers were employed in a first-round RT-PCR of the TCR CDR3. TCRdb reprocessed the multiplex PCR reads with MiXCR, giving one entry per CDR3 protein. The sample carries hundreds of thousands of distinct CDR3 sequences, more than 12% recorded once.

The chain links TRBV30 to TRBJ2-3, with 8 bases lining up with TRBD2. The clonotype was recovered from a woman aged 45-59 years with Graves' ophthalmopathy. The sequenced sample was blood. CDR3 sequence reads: CAWSPGGVVAQYF. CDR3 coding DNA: TGTGCCTGGAGTCCGGGGGGGGTGGTGGCGCAGTATTTT.